The TCR beta chain described here comes from a study of regulatory T cells in long-lasting Graves disease. This clonotype was counted many times. Time point specified: newly diagnosed GD, antithyroid drugs for less than 3 months. The authors made the TCR library using RNA they extracted from PBMCs. The CDR3 totals 14 residues. V trimming: 3 bases; J trimming: 3 bases; junction bases outside the gene matches: 5. In germline, CDR1 is DFQATT, CDR2 SNEGSKA (reference sequence). TCR beta libraries were built with iRepertoire HTBI primers and Arm-PCR of CDR3 regions. TCRdb passed the multiplex PCR reads through MiXCR, listing each CDR3 protein once. The repertoire has roughly 500,000 distinct CDR3 sequences, around 12% of them found once; the top ten carry roughly 9.3%. This sample also appeared in a second study, on T cells in Graves' hyperthyroidism and ophthalmopathy.

Sequenced here: peripheral blood mononuclear cells (PBMCs), sampled at new diagnosis, from a patient treated with antithyroid drugs. The chain combines TRBV20-1 with TRBJ1-5; 7 bases fit TRBD1. The clonotype originates from a woman in her twenties or thirties with Graves disease. The CDR3 coding sequence is TGCAGTGCTAGCAAGGGACAGCTCAATCAGCCCCAGCATTTT. This encodes CSASKGQLNQPQHF.